Below, 28 T cell receptor beta chains from the same sample are listed, as sequenced in a study of technical replicates of blood from several donors. Repertoires were generated with immunoSEQ multiplex PCR, while TCRdb's copy carries only in-frame clones and drops some. The sample shows nearly 95,000 clones, roughly 95% of them seen only once. Material for sequencing was T cells isolated from PBMCs. The source of these receptors is a human donor in good health.

J is TRBJ2-7 and V is TRBV30; 8 nucleotides align to TRBD1. V trimming: 8 bases; J trimming: 1 base; junction bases outside the gene matches: 1. CDR3 size: 11 residues. CDR1 is GTSNPN and CDR2 is SVGIG in the germline V gene (reference sequence). CDR3 in amino acids: CAGDRSYEQYF. The DNA for the CDR3 is TGTGCCGGGGACAGGTCCTACGAGCAGTACTTC.

V is TRBV7-2 and J is TRBJ2-1; 10 bases map to TRBD2. V gave up 1 base and J gave up 4 bases; unmatched junction bases: 10. Germline CDR1 reads SGHTA; CDR2 reads FQGNSA. The CDR3 has 18 amino acids. CDR3 region: CASSLGWGTSGTYNEQFF. As DNA, the CDR3 is TGTGCCAGCAGCTTAGGTTGGGGAACTAGCGGGACTTACAATGAGCAGTTCTTC.

This chain connects TRBV2 to TRBJ2-3, with a tentative D call TRBD1 (6 bases). Trimming stripped 5 bases from V and 4 bases from J, with 19 bases between. CDR1 SNHLY and CDR2 FYNNEI come from the germline V gene. The CDR3 runs to 16 residues. This chain's CDR3 is CASSPDMGHYPDTQYF. CDR3 DNA sequence: TGTGCCAGCAGTCCTGATATGGGACATTACCCAGATACGCAGTATTTT.

This chain connects TRBV11-3 to TRBJ2-3, with TRBD2 identical over 8 bases. Losses at the gene ends were 5 bases for V and 1 base for J; bases not matched to a gene: 8. The CDR3 sequence is 16 residues long. Germline assignment: CDR1 SGHNT and CDR2 YENEEA. CDR3 sequence: CASSPKRGLGTDTQYF. CDR3 in DNA: TGTGCCAGCAGCCCAAAGCGGGGGTTGGGCACAGATACGCAGTATTTT. Full variable domain (remainder filled in from reference TRBV11-3 and TRBJ2-3): EAGVVQSPRYKIIEKKQPVAFWCNPISGHNTLYWYLQNLGQGPELLIRYENEEAVDDSQLPKDRFSAERLKGVDSTLKIQPAELGDSAVYLCASSPKRGLGTDTQYFGPGTRLTVL.

The chain recombines TRBV10-3 with TRBJ1-1; TRBD1 matches at 11 bases. The length of the CDR3 is 14 residues. J lost 4 bases, V lost 11 bases, and 9 bases had no gene match. Germline values: CDR1 ENHRY, CDR2 SYGVKD. The CDR3 region is CALSRTGGGTEAFF. The DNA of the CDR3 is TGTGCCCTCTCCCGGACAGGGGGCGGCACTGAAGCTTTCTTT.

The genes are TRBV7-9 and TRBJ2-5; D unresolved. Between the trimmed V and J ends, which lost 5 bases and 5 bases, there was a span of 6 bases. CDR1 SEHNR and CDR2 FQNEAQ come from the germline V gene (reference sequence). This CDR3 region has 11 residues. The CDR3 DNA is TGTGCCAGCAGCCCCCTGGAGACCCAGTACTTC. Residues: CASSPLETQYF.

V usage is TRBV11-3 and J usage is TRBJ1-1, with a weak D call TRBD1 (5 bases). V gave up 5 bases and J gave up 5 bases, with 12 bases separating them. Per the germline V gene, CDR1 is SGHNT and CDR2 is YENEEA. The CDR3 covers 13 residues. The CDR3 DNA reads TGTGCCAGCAGCCCTCACGGGGGTACTGAAGCTTTCTTT. It specifies CASSPHGGTEAFF.

V and J are TRBV15 and TRBJ1-4; TRBD1 matches 8 bases. Germline CDR1 LNHNV, CDR2 YYDKDF (reference sequence). The trim removed 4 bases at V and 7 bases at J, leaving 8 bases unmatched. The CDR3 is made up of 15 amino acids. The CDR3, as DNA: TGTGCCACCAGCAAGAGGACAGGGATCGTTGAAAAACTGTTTTTT. Translation gives CATSKRTGIVEKLFF.

This chain uses TRBV4-2 with TRBJ2-1; TRBD2 might be the D (6 bases). The CDR3 runs 15 residues. Germline V lookup: CDR1 LGHNA, CDR2 YNFKEQ. Trimming pared 1 base from V and 5 bases from J, leaving 12 bases between. The CDR3 DNA follows: TGTGCCAGCAGCCAAGGGGTTAGCGGTAACAATGAGCAGTTCTTC. This translates into CASSQGVSGNNEQFF.

As regards this clone: The junction and the germline gene differ at one end; a read error may be behind it. The gene calls are TRBV19 and TRBJ2-3; 9 positions agree with TRBD1. The germline CDR1 and CDR2 sequences are LNHDA and SQIVND (reference sequence). The CDR3 sequence is 14 residues long. The CDR3 DNA sequence: TGTGCCAGCAGTAGGGACAGGGAGGCAGATACGCAGTATTTT. This gives the protein CASSRDREADTQYF.

The J gene is TRBJ2-7, the V gene TRBV4-2; 7 positions agree with TRBD1. J gave up 1 base and V 0 bases, and 6 bases lay outside the gene matches. CDR1 is LGHNA, CDR2 YNFKEQ, per germline. This CDR3 is 16 amino acids long. The CDR3 reads CASSQDPRQGSYEQYF. CDR3 DNA sequence: TGTGCCAGCAGCCAAGATCCACGACAGGGATCCTACGAGCAGTACTTC.

The chain combines TRBV6-5 with TRBJ2-1; TRBD2 agrees at 7 bases. This CDR3 has 13 amino acids. The J segment lost 2 bases and the V segment lost 10 bases, leaving 5 bases of the junction unmatched. CDR1 and CDR2 (germline): MNHEY, SVGAGI. The CDR3 coding sequence is TGTGCCATAGGGACTAACCCCTACAATGAGCAGTTCTTC. Protein sequence: CAIGTNPYNEQFF.

The V call is TRBV4-3, the J call TRBJ2-7; D uncertain. Germline CDR1 and CDR2: LGHNA and YSLEER. The ends were cut back, 4 bases at V and 3 bases at J, with 16 bases in the middle. This CDR3 spans 15 amino acids. The CDR3 DNA sequence: TGCGCCAGCAGCCCAGAGCCTGCCGGGTACTACGAGCAGTACTTC. Its protein product is CASSPEPAGYYEQYF.

The chain carries TRBV7-3 and TRBJ2-1; no definite D call. The CDR3 has 11 residues. The V end was cut by 3 bases, the J end by 8 bases, with 5 bases between. Germline CDR1 SGHTA, CDR2 FQGTGA. CDR3 region: CASSFGDEQFF. The CDR3 DNA reads TGTGCCAGCAGCTTTGGAGATGAGCAGTTCTTC.

The genes are TRBV2 and TRBJ2-3, with D uncertain. The CDR3 loop spans 14 amino acids. V shed 8 bases and J shed 0 bases, with 12 bases lying between them. Per germline, CDR1 SNHLY and CDR2 FYNNEI. The CDR3 loop is CASGRLTSTDTQYF. As DNA, the CDR3 is TGTGCCAGCGGCCGGCTGACTAGCACAGATACGCAGTATTTT.

This clone was seen only a few times. This sequence joins TRBV6-1 and TRBJ1-2; the D is unclear. Trimming left V 2 bases short and J 4 bases short, with 14 bases between. In germline, CDR1 is MNHNS, CDR2 SASEGT. The length of the CDR3 is 15 residues. The CDR3 region is CASSENPRGAYGYTF. The CDR3 region has the DNA TGTGCCAGCAGTGAAAACCCCCGCGGCGCCTATGGCTACACCTTC.

The chain uses TRBV5-1 and TRBJ1-5; TRBD1 matches at 9 bases. The CDR3 loop spans 18 amino acids. Trimming at V came to 1 base and at J to 7 bases, leaving 15 bases not matched to a gene. The germline V gene has CDR1 SGHRS and CDR2 YFSETQ. DNA for the CDR3: TGCGCCAGCAGCTTGCGTACCGGGACAGGGATCCTGCGGCAGCCCCAGCATTTT. Translated: CASSLRTGTGILRQPQHF.

The V gene is TRBV19, the J gene TRBJ2-1; TRBD2 matches at 10 bases. J was trimmed by 5 bases and V by 3 bases; bases with no gene match: 7. This CDR3 comprises 16 residues. CDR1 and CDR2 from the germline V gene are LNHDA and SQIVND (reference sequence). In DNA form, the CDR3 reads TGTGCCAGTAGTATTATTGCTAGCGGGAGTCACAATGAGCAGTTCTTC. Translation gives CASSIIASGSHNEQFF.

This sequence joins TRBV27 and TRBJ2-1; D not resolved. Between the trimmed V and J ends, which lost 1 base and 6 bases, there was a span of 7 bases. This CDR3 spans 13 amino acids. Germline loops: CDR1 MNHEY, CDR2 SMNVEV (reference sequence). This chain's CDR3 is CASSLFSPNEQFF. CDR3 bases: TGTGCCAGCAGTTTATTTTCTCCCAATGAGCAGTTCTTC.

In this sample, this clone turned up a few times. The chain recombines TRBV30 with TRBJ2-7, with 8 bases that match TRBD1. The junction had 9 bases not matched to a gene; V was cut back by 4 bases and J by 7 bases. The CDR3 is 13 residues long. Germline CDR1 GTSNPN, CDR2 SVGIG (reference sequence). The CDR3: CAWTYQGAGEQYF. The CDR3 DNA reads as TGTGCCTGGACCTACCAGGGGGCTGGGGAGCAGTACTTC.

This sequence joins TRBV4-1 and TRBJ2-3, with D hard to call. The CDR3 is 15 amino acids. The germline CDR1 and CDR2 sequences are MGHRA and YSYEKL. Trimming took off 3 bases at V and 0 bases at J, with 10 bases between the two ends. CDR3 amino acids: CASSQIETSTDTQYF. The DNA of the CDR3 is TGCGCCAGCAGCCAGATAGAGACTAGCACAGATACGCAGTATTTT.

The chain links TRBV28 to TRBJ1-4; D is ambiguous. Germline CDR1 is MDHEN and CDR2 is SYDVKM. There are 17 residues in the CDR3. Trimming cost V 6 bases and J 0 bases, with 17 bases left between them. In nucleotides, the CDR3 is TGTGCCAGCAGCCCCCAGAGGGCCATTGCAACTAATGAAAAACTGTTTTTT. Translating gives CASSPQRAIATNEKLFF.

V and J are TRBV19 and TRBJ1-5, with D tentatively TRBD1 (6 bases). V was shortened by 7 bases and J by 0 bases, with 22 bases between the two germline ends. CDR1 LNHDA and CDR2 SQIVND come from the germline V gene (reference sequence). The CDR3 covers 18 residues. DNA for the CDR3: TGTGCCAGTACCCAGGGGCTGGGGAGAGGCTATAGCAATCAGCCCCAGCATTTT. It specifies CASTQGLGRGYSNQPQHF.

This chain links TRBV11-2 with TRBJ1-2, with D possibly TRBD1 on 5 matching bases. This CDR3 is built from 17 residues. Germline lookup yields CDR1 SGHAT and CDR2 FQNNGV. V lost 5 bases, J lost 1 base, and 20 bases lay in between. The CDR3 loop reads CASSPRDGSGLNYGYTF. CDR3 sequence (DNA): TGTGCCAGCAGCCCCAGGGATGGGTCGGGCCTTAACTATGGCTACACCTTC.

The chain couples TRBV18 to TRBJ2-1; possibly TRBD2 for D (6 bases). Germline CDR1 reads KGHSH; CDR2 reads LQKENI. The CDR3 runs to 16 residues. The ends were cut back, 3 bases at V and 0 bases at J, with 12 bases in the middle. The CDR3 nucleotides read TGTGCCAGCTCACCGTTTCCGGGAGACTCCTACAATGAGCAGTTCTTC. Protein product: CASSPFPGDSYNEQFF.

This clone occurred a few times. The chain couples TRBV7-3 to TRBJ2-3; the match to TRBD1 covers 7 bases. V lost 1 base and J lost 5; bases outside the gene matches: 6. Germline-derived CDR1 and CDR2 are SGHTA and FQGTGA. CDR3 size: 15 residues. The CDR3 DNA reads TGTGCCAGCAGCTTAAGTACAGGGGCGCAAGATACGCAGTATTTT. Amino acid sequence: CASSLSTGAQDTQYF.

V is TRBV5-1 and J is TRBJ2-1, with D possibly TRBD1 on 6 matching bases. The CDR3 extends over 14 amino acids. Germline CDR1 is SGHRS and CDR2 is YFSETQ. The V end was cut by 2 bases, the J end by 4 bases, with 10 bases between. The CDR3 DNA sequence: TGCGCCAGCAGCTTACCGGGACAATACAATGAGCAGTTCTTC. Translated, it gives CASSLPGQYNEQFF. The entire variable domain, with the rest obtained from reference TRBV5-1 and TRBJ2-1, is as follows: KAGVTQTPRYLIKTRGQQVTLSCSPISGHRSVSWYQQTPGQGLQFLFEYFSETQRNKGNFPGRFSGRQFSNSRSEMNVSTLELGDSALYLCASSLPGQYNEQFFGPGTRLTVL.

The genes are TRBV10-3 and TRBJ2-7; TRBD2 is a possible D gene (6 bases). Per the germline V gene, CDR1 is ENHRY and CDR2 is SYGVKD. The germline V and J ends were trimmed by 3 bases and 5 bases, with 17 bases remaining between them. This CDR3 comprises 15 residues. CDR3 sequence (DNA): TGTGCCATCAGTGACATAGCGGACAATCTGGACGAGCAGTACTTC. Protein product: CAISDIADNLDEQYF.